The 24 T cell receptor beta chains reported below all come from one sample, sequenced in a study of blood T cell repertoires in COVID-19. TCRdb keeps only in-frame clones here, not all; method: immunoSEQ multiplex PCR. This repertoire shows under 300,000 clones, roughly nine tenths found once; its top ten account for less than 2.5%. Specimen: peripheral blood. The receptors originated from a man aged 50-60 years with acute or convalescent COVID-19.

The chain is built from TRBV2 and TRBJ1-1; D is perhaps TRBD1 (5 bases). Germline V lookup: CDR1 SNHLY, CDR2 FYNNEI. Trimming pared 3 bases from V and 4 bases from J, leaving 12 bases between. This CDR3 is built from 14 residues. CDR3 in amino acids: CASSEREGSTEAFF. The CDR3 nucleotides read TGTGCCAGCAGTGAGAGGGAGGGGAGCACTGAAGCTTTCTTT.

The rearrangement links TRBV7-9 to TRBJ1-1; D is unresolved. Germline lookup yields CDR1 SEHNR and CDR2 FQNEAQ (reference sequence). The V gene lost 5 bases and the J gene lost 6 bases, with 13 bases spanning the gap. The CDR3 consists of 13 residues. CDR3 protein: CASSLQSIAEAFF. Here the CDR3 DNA reads TGTGCCAGCAGCCTACAGTCAATTGCTGAAGCTTTCTTT.

This chain uses TRBV11-3 with TRBJ2-3; D remains unclear. The germline V gene encodes CDR1 SGHNT and CDR2 YENEEA. The CDR3 runs 13 residues. The V end was cut by 4 bases, the J end by 0 bases, with 5 bases between. Here the CDR3 DNA reads TGTGCCAGCAGCTCGTCTAGCACAGATACGCAGTATTTT. Amino acids: CASSSSSTDTQYF.

The chain employs TRBV5-6 and TRBJ1-1; 11 nucleotides agree with TRBD1. CDR1 is SGHDT and CDR2 is YYEEEE in the germline V gene. The CDR3 runs 16 residues. Unmatched junction bases numbered 18, after V lost 6 bases and J lost 11 bases. DNA of the CDR3: TGTGCCAGCACCTTCGGTCCGGGACAGGGGGAAACTTACGCTTTCTTT. Amino acid sequence: CASTFGPGQGETYAFF.

This chain connects TRBV7-3 to TRBJ1-2, with D perhaps TRBD1 (6 bases). Germline lookup yields CDR1 SGHTA and CDR2 FQGTGA. V lost 5 bases, J lost 10 bases, and 17 bases lay in between. This CDR3 is 13 amino acids long. The CDR3 reads CASSKTGPGNYTF. CDR3 nucleotide sequence: TGTGCCAGCAGCAAAACAGGGCCTGGCAACTACACCTTC.

The V and J genes are TRBV19 and TRBJ1-5, with no clear D. V lost 3 bases and J 2 bases, leaving 11 bases between the germline ends. The CDR3 runs 15 residues. Germline V gene sequence: CDR1 LNHDA, CDR2 SQIVND (reference sequence). The CDR3 DNA reads as TGTGCCAGTAGTATCGGTCCCCAGGGCAATCAGCCCCAGCATTTT. Protein sequence: CASSIGPQGNQPQHF.

V and J are TRBV6-5 and TRBJ1-3; tentatively, D is TRBD1 (5 bases). The CDR3 loop spans 15 amino acids. Per the germline V gene, CDR1 is MNHEY and CDR2 is SVGAGI. V was shortened by 6 bases and J by 7 bases, with 19 bases between the two germline ends. CDR3 bases: TGTGCCAGCAGGGCGGGACCAATTGATCCGAACACCATATATTTT. It specifies CASRAGPIDPNTIYF.

V usage is TRBV11-2 and J usage is TRBJ1-3; TRBD1 is a possible D gene (5 bases). The CDR3 has 14 residues. Looked up from germline, CDR1 is SGHAT and CDR2 is FQNNGV. The V end lost 2 bases, the J end lost 8 bases, and 13 bases lay between the germline ends. The CDR3 DNA is TGTGCCAGCAGCTTACTGGGCAGGGCCGACACCATATATTTT. It specifies CASSLLGRADTIYF.

The chain recombines TRBV2 with TRBJ2-2; 8 bases line up with TRBD2. Germline V gives CDR1 SNHLY, CDR2 FYNNEI. The length of the CDR3 is 15 residues. Trimming at V came to 3 bases and at J to 4 bases, leaving 4 bases not matched to a gene. The CDR3 spells CASSDRGGSTGELFF. The CDR3 nucleotides read TGTGCCAGCAGTGATCGGGGGGGTTCCACCGGGGAGCTGTTTTTT.

Concerning this clone itself: It may be a read error: a sequence one base away is much more abundant. Other DNA sequences of this sample code for an identical CDR3. The chain joins TRBV5-1 to TRBJ2-7; tentative D call: TRBD1 (5 bases). CDR3 size: 13 residues. Trimming shortened V by 0 bases and J by 1 base, and 5 bases separated the two germline ends. CDR1 is SGHRS and CDR2 is YFSETQ in the germline V gene. The CDR3 protein is CASSLGQSYEQYF. CDR3 nucleotides: TGCGCCAGCAGCTTGGGACAGTCCTACGAGCAGTACTTC. Filled out from reference TRBV5-1 and TRBJ2-7, the complete variable domain reads KAGVTQTPRYLIKTRGQQVTLSCSPISGHRSVSWYQQTPGQGLQFLFEYFSETQRNKGNFPGRFSGRQFSNSRSEMNVSTLELGDSALYLCASSLGQSYEQYFGPGTRLTVT.

The chain is built from TRBV29-1 and TRBJ1-2, with no clear D. This CDR3 has 13 residues. With 0 bases removed from V and 5 bases from J, the gap between germline ends came to 10 bases. Germline V lookup: CDR1 SQVTM, CDR2 ANQGSEA. The CDR3 protein is CSVEDLQFYGYTF. CDR3 DNA sequence: TGCAGCGTTGAAGATCTCCAGTTTTATGGCTACACCTTC.

Note on this clone: The same CDR3 arises from other DNA sequences in this sample as well. The V gene is TRBV18, the J gene TRBJ2-5; 7 positions agree with TRBD1. Trimming cost V 2 bases and J 2 bases; bases outside gene matches: 2. The CDR3 sequence is 14 residues long. The V gene's germline CDR1 is KGHSH and CDR2 LQKENI. CDR3 region: CASSPGRGQETQYF. The CDR3 nucleotides are TGTGCCAGCTCACCAGGCAGGGGGCAAGAGACCCAGTACTTC.

The genes are TRBV19 and TRBJ2-1, with 12 bases matching TRBD1. Germline V gives CDR1 LNHDA, CDR2 SQIVND (reference sequence). J gave up 6 bases and V 5 bases, and 14 bases lay outside the gene matches. The CDR3 has 18 residues. The CDR3 region is CASSPSLIRDRGLNEQFF. CDR3 coding DNA: TGTGCCAGTAGTCCCTCCCTAATCCGGGACAGGGGGCTCAATGAGCAGTTCTTC.

V and J are TRBV24-1 and TRBJ2-5, with a tentative D call TRBD1 (6 bases). Germline-derived CDR1 and CDR2 are KGHDR and SFDVKD. V lost 3 bases, J lost 5 bases, and 12 bases lay in between. The CDR3 spans 14 residues. CDR3 region: CATSDPGVGETQYF. For the CDR3, the DNA is TGTGCCACCAGTGATCCAGGGGTAGGGGAGACCCAGTACTTC.

The chain carries TRBV4-2 and TRBJ1-3; a possible D gene is TRBD1 (5 bases). The CDR3 runs 20 residues. Germline CDR1 reads LGHNA; CDR2 reads YNFKEQ. The V and J ends lost 1 base and 4 bases respectively, with 26 bases between them. Here the CDR3 reads CASSQVSPGTLFGRGNTIYF. CDR3 coding DNA: TGTGCCAGCAGCCAAGTTAGCCCCGGGACCCTTTTCGGGAGAGGAAACACCATATATTTT.

CDR3 in amino acids: CASSHDDSRTDTQYF. CDR3 DNA sequence: TGTGCCAGCAGCCATGATGACAGTCGCACAGATACGCAGTATTTT. The chain links TRBV14 to TRBJ2-3; maybe TRBD1 (5 bases). V gave up 3 bases and J gave up 1 base, with 11 bases separating them. Germline V gene sequence: CDR1 SGHDN, CDR2 FVKESK. CDR3 length: 15 residues.

The rearrangement links TRBV11-3 to TRBJ1-1; D unclear. Germline V gene sequence: CDR1 SGHNT, CDR2 YENEEA. The CDR3 extends over 13 amino acids. Trimming left V 0 bases short and J 0 bases short, with 2 bases between. As DNA, the CDR3 is TGTGCCAGCAGCTTAGACGTGAACACTGAAGCTTTCTTT. Its translation is CASSLDVNTEAFF.

The chain recombines TRBV9 with TRBJ1-1, with D unresolved. The CDR3 has 16 residues. Germline CDR1 reads SGDLS; CDR2 reads YYNGEE. The V gene lost 4 bases and the J gene lost 4 bases, with 20 bases spanning the gap. The CDR3 nucleotides are TGTGCCAGCAGCTCGACGGGAGGTCGGGCAGTCACTGAAGCTTTCTTT. It yields the protein CASSSTGGRAVTEAFF.

The rearrangement links TRBV5-4 to TRBJ1-4; the match to TRBD1 covers 10 bases. Germline loops: CDR1 SGHNT, CDR2 YYREEE (reference sequence). The CDR3 is 14 amino acids. V lost 3 bases to trimming and J lost 6 bases; unmatched junction nucleotides: 2. The chain's CDR3 is CASSSTGGYEKLFF. DNA for the CDR3: TGTGCCAGCAGCTCGACAGGGGGCTATGAAAAACTGTTTTTT.

The V and J genes are TRBV4-1 and TRBJ2-3, with D possibly TRBD2 on 7 matching bases. The germline CDR1 and CDR2 sequences are MGHRA and YSYEKL. The CDR3 runs to 14 residues. V was cut by 4 bases and J by 6 bases, with 14 bases left in between. CDR3 sequence reads: CASSPTPGGDTQYF. The CDR3 DNA is TGCGCCAGCAGCCCAACTCCGGGGGGCGATACGCAGTATTTT.

This clone was detected once. The chain links TRBV5-1 to TRBJ1-1; D not resolved. Germline V gene sequence: CDR1 SGHRS, CDR2 YFSETQ. V dropped 4 bases and J dropped 3 bases, with 16 bases sitting between them. CDR3 length equals 15 residues. The CDR3 loop reads CASSLGGGSDTEAFF. As DNA, the CDR3 is TGCGCCAGCAGCCTGGGTGGAGGGTCGGACACTGAAGCTTTCTTT.

This clone was counted between two and nine times. This chain uses TRBV2 with TRBJ2-7; TRBD1 matches 9 bases. This CDR3 contains 15 residues. Germline values: CDR1 SNHLY, CDR2 FYNNEI. V trimming: 6 bases; J trimming: 3 bases; junction bases outside the gene matches: 9. The CDR3 reads CASRLLGQGFYEQYF. DNA for the CDR3: TGTGCCAGCAGGTTACTCGGACAGGGGTTCTACGAGCAGTACTTC.

This clone came up once. This chain connects TRBV6-6 to TRBJ1-5; no firm D call. V lost 0 bases, J lost 10 bases, and 7 bases lay in between. This CDR3 has 12 residues. Germline CDR1 is MNHNY and CDR2 is SVGAGI (reference sequence). CDR3 DNA: TGTGCCAGCAGTTACTCGGAGGGACCCCAGCATTTT. Encoded protein: CASSYSEGPQHF.

The chain combines TRBV3-1 (or the pseudogene TRBV3-2) with TRBJ1-1, with 8 bases aligning to TRBD1. J lost 6 bases, V lost 3 bases, and 6 bases had no gene match. The CDR3 spans 14 residues. CDR1 is LGHDT and CDR2 is YNNKEL in the germline V gene (reference sequence). CDR3 in DNA: TGTGCCAGCAGCCATTGGACAGGGCGCCCTGAAGCTTTCTTT. Protein: CASSHWTGRPEAFF.